This record looks at one TCR beta chain sequence and its context. Its target is unknown. This entry is derived from a study of shared clonotypes between healthy human individuals. The CDR3 sequence is 16 residues long. The germline gives CDR1 SGDLS, CDR2 YYNGEE. The V and J ends lost 3 bases and 1 base, in that order; junction bases with no gene match: 9. The table came from immunoSEQ multiplex PCR; TCRdb's copy has only in-frame clones and leaves some out. There are approximately 1,500,000 clones in the sample; 95% to 99% occur only once, and around 0.47% lies in the top ten. Study-wide findings and caveats: It was anticipated that sequencing depth would influence how many clonotypes donors shared.

The chain employs TRBV9 and TRBJ1-1; 7 bases map to TRBD1. The clonotype comes from a man aged 25 to 40 in good health. The sequencing sample was made of naive CD4+ T cells sorted from blood. Sample subset: CD45RA+ positively selected. CDR3 DNA sequence: TGTGCCAGCAGCGACCTTAGAGGGGGCGCGAACACTGAAGCTTTCTTT. Residues: CASSDLRGGANTEAFF. The full variable domain, its missing parts supplied by reference TRBV9 and TRBJ1-1, is DSGVTQTPKHLITATGQRVTLRCSPRSGDLSVYWYQQSLDQGLQFLIQYYNGEERAKGNILERFSAQQFPDLHSELNLSSLELGDSALYFCASSDLRGGANTEAFFGQGTRLTVV.